The source of this TCR beta chain is a study of blood T cell repertoires in COVID-19. Study overall: COVID-19 samples from acute and convalescent phases originated in the United States, Italy and Spain. T cells, B-cell-depleted T cells, or PBMCs provided the cDNA or gDNA that served as material.

Before being deemed recovered, Cohort 3 donors had two negative PCRs, clearance, or symptom resolution. In the authors' methods: Amplified reference gene primers provided the basis for estimating nucleated cell counts. The repertoire was sequenced with immunoSEQ multiplex PCR; TCRdb's copy has only in-frame clones and lacks some. V and J calls and clone size are copied from that table; D and trimming were computed from the DNA. The sample yields about 200,000 clones, 70% to 90% seen once. Per germline, CDR1 SQVTM and CDR2 ANQGSEA. V was clipped by 4 bases and J by 8 bases; unmatched bases: 4. The CDR3 has 11 amino acids.

This TCR was recovered from a young woman who had recovered from COVID-19. The rearrangement uses TRBV29-1 and TRBJ1-2; 7 nucleotides match TRBD1. Sequencing was performed on PBMCs or T cells enriched from blood (not recorded which). The CDR3 nucleotides read TGCAGCGTTGGAGGGGGCGAGGGCTACACCTTC. This encodes CSVGGGEGYTF.